This entry features one TCR beta chain sequence. Its specificity is unknown. Primers included in the PCR were 60 Vbeta and 13 Jbeta primers. Assay used: immunoSEQ multiplex PCR; TCRdb lists only in-frame clones, some missing. The data contain roughly 160,000 clones, approximately 80% of them seen just once; the ten biggest clones take up around a tenth. This sample is drawn from a study of cytomegalovirus exposure and HLA in healthy donors. Study findings and constraints: Reported results showed that the classifier diagnosed cytomegalovirus status with high specificity and sensitivity. As a later analysis showed, a missense DCLRE1C variant was linked to trimming of TCR beta V- and J-genes. Most CMV-associated TCR beta chains appeared HLA-restricted in a later analysis.

This receptor was obtained from a man between 45 and 60 years old in good health and CMV-seropositive. Source material: PBMCs.

The CDR3 DNA follows: TGTGCCAGCAGCTTATGGAGGGGCTTGGGCACTGAAGCTTTCTTT. It yields the protein CASSLWRGLGTEAFF. The chain links TRBV7-9 to TRBJ1-1; D possibly corresponds to TRBD1 (5 bases). The CDR3 length is 15 residues. Trimming shortened V by 2 bases and J by 4 bases, and 14 bases separated the two germline ends. Looked up from germline, CDR1 is SEHNR and CDR2 is FQNEAQ (reference sequence). The entire variable domain, with the rest obtained from reference TRBV7-9 and TRBJ1-1, is as follows: DTGVSQNPRHKITKRGQNVTFRCDPISEHNRLYWYRQTLGQGPEFLTYFQNEAQLEKSRLLSDRFSAERPKGSFSTLEIQRTEQGDSAMYLCASSLWRGLGTEAFFGQGTRLTVV.